This T cell receptor (beta chain) was found in a study of blood T cell repertoires in COVID-19 (dated by TCRdb to the early 2020s). Study-level background: The collaborator samples originated in the United States, Italy and Spain and spanned the acute and convalescent phases of COVID-19. The sample metadata nearly always contained a de-identified subject ID, COVID-19 status, age in years and sex. Where available, HLA class I and class II types were obtained from metadata supplied by the sample provider rather than from assay-based typing. The material from the prospective study consisted of cDNA or gDNA derived from T cells, B-cell-depleted T cells, or PBMCs. Deeply sampled blood TCRbeta repertoires from subjects exposed to, actively infected with, or recovered from COVID-19 were included in the dataset. The samples were drawn from two sources: the first 160 participants of the ongoing ImmuneRACE study, and fewer than 1,500 subjects contributed by 6 global collaborators. The repertoires were released in a freely available public database meant as a resource for research on the immune response to SARS-CoV-2.

In Seattle, one collaborating source enrolled patients while the infection was active and tracked those patients longitudinally over the course of disease. The collaborating institutions used their own protocols to collect whole blood in K2EDTA tubes. For TCRbeta analysis, collaborators shipped samples in one of three forms: frozen whole blood, isolated PBMCs, or DNA extracted from either of those sample types. The paper as a whole reports these results and caveats: The amount of clinical and demographic metadata varied by source and participant and was provided uncurated.

Between the V and J ends, shortened by 4 bases and 3 bases respectively, the junction contains 13 bases. Looking up the germline V gene (reference sequence) yields CDR1 SGHNT and CDR2 YYREEE. The CDR3 has 14 amino acids, counting the end cysteine and phenylalanine. This entry keeps only the CDR3 DNA: 42 bases, framed from base 1. A word on this clone: Its specific antigen is unknown. Nothing much larger sits one base from this clone, and base qualities are not available.

TCRbeta CDR3 regions were amplified from genomic DNA using the immunoSEQ Assay, a bias-controlled multiplex PCR. On the study's bioinformatics: The number of nucleated cells in each sample was estimated from the amplification of reference gene primers within the assay. To quantify the absolute abundance of each unique TCRbeta CDR3 rearrangement, sequence reads were collapsed and filtered. For each sample, productive Simpson clonality was calculated by taking the square root of Simpson's diversity index across productive rearrangements. TCRdb re-hosts the immuneACCESS table, in-frame sequences only. Its copies lack some clones; in the studies checked, an unresolved V gene accounts for under half of them, and the cause for the rest is not known. The DNA was the basis for D and trimming; V, J and clone size are from that table. The sample table lists over 200,000 clones, just under 90% of them with a count of one. Less than 3.5% of the sample belongs to the ten largest clones.

This receptor was identified in a man aged 25-40 years with COVID-19, enrolled during active disease. Recombination connected TRBV5-4 to TRBJ1-1; the D gene is possibly TRBD1, with 6 bases matching. What was sequenced was peripheral blood. CDR3 reads: CASSRGTWDTEAFF. Read as DNA, the sequence is TGTGCCAGCAGCAGGGGGACCTGGGACACTGAAGCTTTCTTT.